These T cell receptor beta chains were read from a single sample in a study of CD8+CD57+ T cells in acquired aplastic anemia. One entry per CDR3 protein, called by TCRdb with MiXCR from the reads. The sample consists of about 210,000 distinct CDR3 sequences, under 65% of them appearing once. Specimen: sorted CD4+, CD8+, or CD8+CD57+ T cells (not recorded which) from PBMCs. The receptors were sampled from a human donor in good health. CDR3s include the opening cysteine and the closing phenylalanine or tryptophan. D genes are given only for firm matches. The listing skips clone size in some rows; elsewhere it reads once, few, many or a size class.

TGCAGTGCTAGATGGGGCCCCTACAATGAGCAGTTCTTC	CSARWGPYNEQFF	NA	NA	TRBJ2-1	TRBV20-1
TGTGCCAGCAGCTTACTAGCGGGGGGGCACACAGATACGCAGTATTTT	CASSLLAGGHTDTQYF	TRBD2	NA	TRBJ2-3	TRBV7-3
TGTGCCAGTAGTATATCCAGGAGATTCCAAGAGACCCAGTACTTC	CASSISRRFQETQYF	NA	many	TRBJ2-5	TRBV19
TGCAGTGGACAGAGGGCCTACGAGCAGTACTTC	CSGQRAYEQYF	NA	many	TRBJ2-7	TRBV20-1
TGTGCCACCAGTGATTGGGACACAGAGACCCAGTACTTC	CATSDWDTETQYF	NA	NA	TRBJ2-5	TRBV24-1
TGTGCCAAGGGACTAGCGGGGGGGCCGGAAGAGACCCAGTACTTC	CAKGLAGGPEETQYF	TRBD2	NA	TRBJ2-5	TRBV30
TGTGCCAGTACTGGACAGGGACTCACTGAAGCTTTCTTT	CASTGQGLTEAFF	TRBD1	many	TRBJ1-1	TRBV19
TGTGCGACTCGGGGGAGCGGCTACGAGCAGTACTTC	CATRGSGYEQYF	NA	NA	TRBJ2-7	TRBV6-2/TRBV6-3
TGTGCCAGCAGCTCTAGCGGGGGTTGGGTACCGGTCTTT	CASSSSGGWVPVF	NA	NA	TRBJ1-1	TRBV5-6
TGTGCCAGCAGCCTGCCGACAGGGGGGTCGGACGAGACCCAGTACTTC	CASSLPTGGSDETQYF	TRBD1	NA	TRBJ2-5	TRBV7-2